Detailed here is one T cell receptor beta chain. What it binds is not known. By quantitative 5'-RACE with molecular barcodes, the TCR beta libraries were made. TCRdb recomputed calls from the 5' RACE reads with MiXCR, one row per CDR3 protein. The table includes some 140,000 distinct CDR3 sequences, approximately 17% detected once. V was shortened by 1 base and J by 4 bases, with 15 bases between the two germline ends. The CDR3 covers 16 residues. Germline V gene data show CDR1 as MGHRA and CDR2 as YSYEKL. This sample was included in a study of CD8 T cells in ankylosing spondylitis. Study-wide findings and caveats: Seemingly characteristic of ankylosing spondylitis blood was a TCR beta motif consisting of several highly homologous variants. In the blood and synovial fluid of reactive arthritis, some motif variants had been previously reported.

This chain links TRBV4-1 with TRBJ2-3; D perhaps matches TRBD1 (5 bases). Material for sequencing was blood, either unsorted or a sorted T cell fraction (not recorded which). The clonotype was recovered from a male donor with ankylosing spondylitis. CDR3 sequence reads: CASSQVPRRAADTQYF. The CDR3 DNA reads TGCGCCAGCAGCCAAGTCCCCCGCAGGGCGGCAGATACGCAGTATTTT.